The source of this T cell receptor (beta chain) is a study of cytomegalovirus exposure and HLA in healthy donors. With 60 Vbeta and 13 Jbeta primers, the PCR was carried out. Sequenced by immunoSEQ multiplex PCR; TCRdb stores in-frame clones only, minus some. Of about 170,000 clones in the sample, approximately 86% were seen once. Study findings and constraints: TCR beta sequences numbering roughly 18,000 were associated with HLA alleles at 0.05 false discovery rate in a later analysis. Roughly uniform sequencing depth across donors was assumed, possibly incorrectly.

This CDR3 has 17 amino acids. From germline, CDR1 is SGHTA and CDR2 FQGTGA. Deletions cut 5 bases from V and 2 bases from J, with 20 bases between. Healthy donors of bone marrow made up the group. Concerning this clone itself: Its antigen is unidentified.

Sequencing input: PBMCs. The sequence derives from a male donor in good health and CMV-seronegative. J is TRBJ2-3 and V is TRBV7-3; D may be TRBD1 (7 bases). Here the CDR3 DNA reads TGTGCCAGCAGCCCCCGGGGGACAGCAGAGTTCACAGATACGCAGTATTTT. It encodes CASSPRGTAEFTDTQYF.